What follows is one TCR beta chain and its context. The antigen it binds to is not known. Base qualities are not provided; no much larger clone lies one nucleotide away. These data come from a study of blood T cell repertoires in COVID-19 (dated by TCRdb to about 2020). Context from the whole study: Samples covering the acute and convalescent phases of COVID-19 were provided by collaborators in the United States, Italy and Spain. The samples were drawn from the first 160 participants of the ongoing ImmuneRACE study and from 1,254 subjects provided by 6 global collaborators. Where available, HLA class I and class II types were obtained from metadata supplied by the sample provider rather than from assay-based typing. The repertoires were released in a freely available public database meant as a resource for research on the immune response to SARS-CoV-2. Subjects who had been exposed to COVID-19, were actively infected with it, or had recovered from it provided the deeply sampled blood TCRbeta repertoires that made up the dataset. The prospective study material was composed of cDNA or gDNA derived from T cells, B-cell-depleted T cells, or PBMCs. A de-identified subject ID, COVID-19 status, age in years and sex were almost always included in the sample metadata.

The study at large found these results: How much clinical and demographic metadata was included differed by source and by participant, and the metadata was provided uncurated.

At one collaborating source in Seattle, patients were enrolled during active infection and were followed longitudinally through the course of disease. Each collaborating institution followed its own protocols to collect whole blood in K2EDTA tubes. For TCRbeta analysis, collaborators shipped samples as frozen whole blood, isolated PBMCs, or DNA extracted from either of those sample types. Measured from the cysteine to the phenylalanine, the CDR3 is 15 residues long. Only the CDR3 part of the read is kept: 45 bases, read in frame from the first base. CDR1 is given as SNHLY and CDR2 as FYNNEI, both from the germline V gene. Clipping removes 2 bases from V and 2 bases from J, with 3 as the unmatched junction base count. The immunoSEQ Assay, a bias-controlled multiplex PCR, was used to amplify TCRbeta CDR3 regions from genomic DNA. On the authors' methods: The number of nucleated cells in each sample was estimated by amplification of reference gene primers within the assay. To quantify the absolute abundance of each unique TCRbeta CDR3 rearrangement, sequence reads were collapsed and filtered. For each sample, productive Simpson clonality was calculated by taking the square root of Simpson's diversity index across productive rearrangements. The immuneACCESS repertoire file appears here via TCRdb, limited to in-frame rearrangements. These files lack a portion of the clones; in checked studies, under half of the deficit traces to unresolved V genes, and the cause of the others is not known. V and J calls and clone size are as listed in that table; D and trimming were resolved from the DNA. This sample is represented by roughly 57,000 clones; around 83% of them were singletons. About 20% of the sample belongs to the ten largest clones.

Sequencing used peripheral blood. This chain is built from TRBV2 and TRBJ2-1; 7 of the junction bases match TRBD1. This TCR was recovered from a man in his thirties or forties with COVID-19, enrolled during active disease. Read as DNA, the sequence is TGTGCCAGCAGTGAACGGGACAGTACCTACAATGAGCAGTTCTTC. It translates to CASSERDSTYNEQFF.